This T cell receptor (beta chain) derives from a study of cytomegalovirus exposure and HLA in healthy donors. The overall study: As released early, the data held some 85 million unique TCRs from HLA-typed donors. General observations from the study: A link between a missense DCLRE1C variant and TCR beta V- and J-gene trimming emerged from a later analysis.

A remark on this clone: Its antigen is unidentified.

Use of 60 Vbeta and 13 Jbeta primers characterized the PCR. Produced via immunoSEQ multiplex PCR; TCRdb's table is partial and in-frame only. The data show about 190,000 clones, with 65% to 85% seen just once and less than 3% held by the top ten. The junction had 10 bases not matched to a gene; V was cut back by 3 bases and J by 0 bases. In germline, CDR1 is SGHRS, CDR2 YFSETQ. This CDR3 has 17 amino acids. The J gene is TRBJ2-3, the V gene TRBV5-1; 7 positions agree with TRBD2. The TCR comes from a male donor in good health and CMV-seronegative. Sequenced input: PBMCs. The CDR3 loop reads CASSSMNSGLSTDTQYF. In nucleotides, the CDR3 is TGCGCCAGCAGCTCGATGAATAGCGGGCTTAGCACAGATACGCAGTATTTT.